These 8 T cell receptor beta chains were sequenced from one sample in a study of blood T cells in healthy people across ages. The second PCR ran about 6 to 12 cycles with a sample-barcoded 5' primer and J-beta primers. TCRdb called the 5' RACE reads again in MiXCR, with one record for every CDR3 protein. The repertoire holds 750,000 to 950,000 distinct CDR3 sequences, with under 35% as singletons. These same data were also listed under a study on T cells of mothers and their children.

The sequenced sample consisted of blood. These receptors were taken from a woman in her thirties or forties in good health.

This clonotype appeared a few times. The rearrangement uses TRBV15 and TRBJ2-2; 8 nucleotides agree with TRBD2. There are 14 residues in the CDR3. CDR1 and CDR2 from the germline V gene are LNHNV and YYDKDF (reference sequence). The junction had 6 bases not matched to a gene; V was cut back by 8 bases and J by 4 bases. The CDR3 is CATAGTRATGELFF. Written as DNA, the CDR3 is TGTGCCACCGCCGGGACTAGGGCCACCGGGGAGCTGTTTTTT.

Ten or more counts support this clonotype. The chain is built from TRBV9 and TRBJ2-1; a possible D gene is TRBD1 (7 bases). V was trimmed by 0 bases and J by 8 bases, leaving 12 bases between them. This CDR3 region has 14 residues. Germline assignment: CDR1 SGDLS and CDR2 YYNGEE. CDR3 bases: TGTGCCAGCAGCGTAGTAGGAGGGGGCGATGAGCAGTTCTTC. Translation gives CASSVVGGGDEQFF.

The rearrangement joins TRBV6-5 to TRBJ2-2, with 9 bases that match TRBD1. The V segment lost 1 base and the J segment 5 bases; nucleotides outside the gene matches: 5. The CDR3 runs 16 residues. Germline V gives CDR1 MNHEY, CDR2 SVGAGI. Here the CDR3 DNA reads TGTGCCAGCAGTTACTTCACAGGGGGCGCGACCGGGGAGCTGTTTTTT. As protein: CASSYFTGGATGELFF.

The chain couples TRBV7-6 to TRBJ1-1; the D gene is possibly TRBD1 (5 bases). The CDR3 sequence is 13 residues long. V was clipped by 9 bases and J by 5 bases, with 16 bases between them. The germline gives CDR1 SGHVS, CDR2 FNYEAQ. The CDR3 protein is CASRTAGMTEAFF. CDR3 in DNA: TGTGCCAGTCGCACGGCAGGGATGACTGAAGCTTTCTTT.

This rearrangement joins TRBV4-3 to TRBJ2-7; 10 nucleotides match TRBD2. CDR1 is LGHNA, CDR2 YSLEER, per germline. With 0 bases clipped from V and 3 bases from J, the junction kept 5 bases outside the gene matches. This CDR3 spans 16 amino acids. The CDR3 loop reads CASSQDEAGGLYEQYF. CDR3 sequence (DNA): TGCGCCAGCAGCCAAGATGAAGCGGGGGGGCTCTACGAGCAGTACTTC.

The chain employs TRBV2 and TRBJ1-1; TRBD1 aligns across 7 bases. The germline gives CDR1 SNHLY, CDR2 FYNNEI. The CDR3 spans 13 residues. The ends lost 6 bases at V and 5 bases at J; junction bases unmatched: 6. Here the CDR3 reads CASRETGCTEAFF. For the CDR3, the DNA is TGTGCCAGCAGGGAGACAGGGTGTACTGAAGCTTTCTTT.

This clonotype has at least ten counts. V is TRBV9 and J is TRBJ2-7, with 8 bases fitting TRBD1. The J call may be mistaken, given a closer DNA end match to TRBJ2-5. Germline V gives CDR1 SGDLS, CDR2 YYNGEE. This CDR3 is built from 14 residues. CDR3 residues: CASSVFQGAETQYF. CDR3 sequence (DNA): TGTGCCAGCAGCGTTTTCCAGGGGGCTGAGACCCAGTACTTC.

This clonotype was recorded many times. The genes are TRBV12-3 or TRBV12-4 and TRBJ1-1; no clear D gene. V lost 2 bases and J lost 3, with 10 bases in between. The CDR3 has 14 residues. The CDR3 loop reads CASSLRGSYTEAFF. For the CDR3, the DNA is TGTGCCAGCAGTTTACGGGGATCTTACACTGAAGCTTTCTTT.